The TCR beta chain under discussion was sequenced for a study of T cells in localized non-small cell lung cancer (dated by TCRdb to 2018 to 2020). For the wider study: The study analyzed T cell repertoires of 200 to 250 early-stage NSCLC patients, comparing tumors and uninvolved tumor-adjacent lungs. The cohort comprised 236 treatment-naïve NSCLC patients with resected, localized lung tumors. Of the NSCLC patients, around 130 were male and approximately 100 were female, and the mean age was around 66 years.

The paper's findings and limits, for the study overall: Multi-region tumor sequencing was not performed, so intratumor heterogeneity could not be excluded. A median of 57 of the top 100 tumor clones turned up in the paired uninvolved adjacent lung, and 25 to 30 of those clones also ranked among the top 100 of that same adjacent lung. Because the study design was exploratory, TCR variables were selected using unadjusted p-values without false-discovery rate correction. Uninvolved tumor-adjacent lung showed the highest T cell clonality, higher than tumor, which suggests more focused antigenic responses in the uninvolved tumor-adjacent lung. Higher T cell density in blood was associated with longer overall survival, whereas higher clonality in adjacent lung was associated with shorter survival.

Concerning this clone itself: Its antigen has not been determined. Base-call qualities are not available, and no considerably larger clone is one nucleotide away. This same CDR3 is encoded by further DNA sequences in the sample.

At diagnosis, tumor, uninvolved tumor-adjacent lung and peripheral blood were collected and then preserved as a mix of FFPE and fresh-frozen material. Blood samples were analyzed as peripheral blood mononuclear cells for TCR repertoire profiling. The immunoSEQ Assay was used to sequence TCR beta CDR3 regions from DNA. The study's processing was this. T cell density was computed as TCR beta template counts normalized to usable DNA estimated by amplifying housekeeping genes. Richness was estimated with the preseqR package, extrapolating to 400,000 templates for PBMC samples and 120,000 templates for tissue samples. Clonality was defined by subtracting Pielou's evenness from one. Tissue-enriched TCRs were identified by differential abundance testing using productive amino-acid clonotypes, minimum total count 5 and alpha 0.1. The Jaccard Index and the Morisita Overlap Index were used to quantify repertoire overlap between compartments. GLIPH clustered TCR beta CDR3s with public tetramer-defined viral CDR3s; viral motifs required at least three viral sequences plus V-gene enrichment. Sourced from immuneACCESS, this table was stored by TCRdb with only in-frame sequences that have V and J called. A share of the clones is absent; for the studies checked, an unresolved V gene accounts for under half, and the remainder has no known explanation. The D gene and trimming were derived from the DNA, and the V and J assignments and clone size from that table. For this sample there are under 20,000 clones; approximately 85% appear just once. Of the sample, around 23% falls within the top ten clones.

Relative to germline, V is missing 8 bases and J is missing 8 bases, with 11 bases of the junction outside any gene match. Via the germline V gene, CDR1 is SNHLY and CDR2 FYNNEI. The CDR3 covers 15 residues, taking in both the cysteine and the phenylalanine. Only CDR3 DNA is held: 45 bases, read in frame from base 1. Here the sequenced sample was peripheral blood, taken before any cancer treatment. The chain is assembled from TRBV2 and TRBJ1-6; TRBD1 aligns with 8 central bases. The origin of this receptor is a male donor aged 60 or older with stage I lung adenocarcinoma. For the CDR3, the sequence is CASDGQGGWDSPLHF. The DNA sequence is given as TGTGCCAGCGACGGACAGGGAGGATGGGATTCACCCCTCCACTTT.